The source of this T cell receptor (beta chain) is a study of T cell changes during pregnancy in multiple sclerosis. The CDR3 is made up of 15 amino acids. Trimming took 3 bases from V and 6 from J; bases not matched to a gene: 9. Per germline, CDR1 MRHNA and CDR2 SNTAGT. Profiling relied on immunoSEQ multiplex PCR, and the TCRdb table lists in-frame clones only, not all of them. The repertoire consists of around 56,000 clones, with less than 95% occurring once and the leading ten covering 2% to 2.5%. This receptor was obtained from a female donor in good health, enrolled as a control in a pregnancy study. This specimen consisted of peripheral blood, obtained in the first trimester of pregnancy. The chain links TRBV6-4 to TRBJ2-7, with 9 bases fitting TRBD1. The CDR3 region has the DNA TGTGCCAGCAGTGAGAAGACAGGGGGGTTCGGCGAGCAGTACTTC. Amino acid sequence: CASSEKTGGFGEQYF.